This T cell receptor beta chain was obtained from a study of T cell clonotyping in hematopoietic cell transplantation. About the study: Pretransplant recipient samples were taken after cytoreduction.

Study observations and caveats: Few recipient clonotypes overlapped donors; over 95% were de novo at given depth. No sorting was done, leaving CD4 and CD8 contributions mixed. Broader posttransplant TCR repertoire diversity was predicted by graft donor and pretransplant recipient Inverse Simpson Index values.

The CDR3 spans 16 residues. Per germline, CDR1 SGHRS and CDR2 YFSETQ. V lost 4 bases and J lost 0; bases outside the gene matches: 4. Assay: immunoSEQ multiplex PCR; the TCRdb copy retains only in-frame clones and omits some. The sample holds roughly 27,000 clones, more than 65% seen once. This clone came up once. Its specificity is not known. Time point described: recipient sample about 28 days before transplant, after cytoreduction. The TCR sequence derives from a woman aged 55-75 years with acute myeloid leukemia. Some clones in this sample may be carry-over from other donors' samples. This chain links TRBV5-1 with TRBJ2-6, with 7 nucleotides matching TRBD1. The sample in question was peripheral blood mononuclear cells, obtained before stem cell transplant. The CDR3 is CASSKGTASGANVLTF. The CDR3 region has the DNA TGCGCCAGCAGCAAAGGGACAGCCTCTGGGGCCAACGTCCTGACTTTC.